This T cell receptor beta chain stems from a study of blood T cell repertoires in COVID-19. Study context: Some COVID-19 samples were acute and others convalescent; all came from the United States, Italy and Spain. Sources were T cells, B-cell-depleted T cells, or PBMCs; the material itself was cDNA or gDNA.

In the source study's methods: It was from reference gene primer amplification that nucleated cell counts were estimated. Some clones are missing from TCRdb's copy, which holds only in-frame ones; the method was immunoSEQ multiplex PCR. V and J calls plus clone size are reproduced from that table; the DNA served to infer D and trimming. Counted here are tens of thousands of clones, roughly 87% occurring once; the ten biggest clones make up roughly 9.6%. V trimming: 5 bases; J trimming: 0 bases; junction bases outside the gene matches: 11. CDR1 SGHTA and CDR2 FQGNSA come from the germline V gene. The CDR3 covers 18 residues.

Input material: peripheral blood. The sequence was collected from a man aged 80 or over with acute or convalescent COVID-19. This chain connects TRBV7-2 to TRBJ2-1, with 9 positions matching TRBD2. This chain's CDR3 is CASSAGLAPKASYNEQFF. The DNA for the CDR3 is TGTGCCAGCAGCGCCGGACTAGCGCCCAAAGCCTCCTACAATGAGCAGTTCTTC.